The clone carrying this T cell receptor beta chain was recorded at least ten times. The source of the sample is a study of identical twins. TCRdb re-called the 5' RACE reads through MiXCR, storing one row per CDR3 protein. The data contain a few hundred thousand distinct CDR3 sequences, roughly 9.9% of them seen just once; the ten biggest clones take up approximately 3.2%. CDR3 size: 13 residues. Germline assignment: CDR1 ENHRY and CDR2 SYGVKD. V was shortened by 5 bases and J by 7 bases, with 9 bases between the two germline ends. The same data also went into a second study, on yellow fever vaccine responses in identical twins.

The V and J genes are TRBV10-3 and TRBJ1-6; D may be TRBD1 (6 bases). This receptor was obtained from a woman in her late teens or twenties in good health. The specimen sequenced was PBMCs. The CDR3 region is CAISWGANSPLHF. DNA of the CDR3: TGTGCCATCAGTTGGGGGGCGAATTCACCCCTCCACTTT.